These 15 T cell receptor beta chains were all obtained from the same sample, sequenced in a study of cytomegalovirus exposure and HLA in healthy donors. PCR was performed using 60 Vbeta and 13 Jbeta primers. The assay was immunoSEQ multiplex PCR, and TCRdb's table has in-frame clones only and misses some. Counted here are 60,000 to 75,000 clones, less than 80% occurring once; the ten biggest clones make up about 12%. Sequenced material: PBMCs. Receptor source: a middle-aged woman in good health and CMV-seropositive.

This chain links TRBV27 with TRBJ2-3, with D possibly being TRBD1 (5 bases). The CDR3 has 14 residues. Germline V gene data show CDR1 as MNHEY and CDR2 as SMNVEV (reference sequence). V lost 3 bases and J 2 bases, leaving 9 bases between the germline ends. The CDR3 DNA sequence: TGTGCCAGCAGTTTCGACAGCTTCACAGATACGCAGTATTTT. Translated: CASSFDSFTDTQYF.

The chain carries TRBV29-1 and TRBJ2-5; 13 bases align to TRBD2. Germline V gene sequence: CDR1 SQVTM, CDR2 ANQGSEA. This CDR3 contains 13 residues. With V trimmed by 6 bases and J by 5 bases, 3 bases remained unmatched. Here the CDR3 DNA reads TGCAGCGTCACTAGCGGGGGGGCGGAGACCCAGTACTTC. This gives the protein CSVTSGGAETQYF.

The rearrangement uses TRBV7-3 and TRBJ1-2; 10 nucleotides match TRBD1. The CDR3 length is 15 residues. CDR1 and CDR2 from the germline V gene are SGHTA and FQGTGA. V shed 5 bases and J 3 bases; nucleotides not matched to a gene: 6. CDR3: CASSATGTGDYGYTF. DNA for the CDR3: TGTGCCAGCAGCGCTACCGGGACAGGGGACTATGGCTACACCTTC.

J is TRBJ2-7 and V is TRBV21-1; no DNA check was done on the table's D call, TRBD1. TRBV21-1 is assigned pseudogene status. The CDR3 has 15 residues. The DNA of the CDR3 is TGTGCCAGCAGCGCACCCGGGACAGTCGACCACGAGCAGTACTTC. Amino acid sequence: CASSAPGTVDHEQYF.

Details on this clone: In the same sample, other DNA sequences code for this CDR3. This sequence joins TRBV6-5 and TRBJ1-1; D gene uncertain. This CDR3 comprises 12 residues. V lost 8 bases and J lost 1, with 8 bases in between. CDR1 and CDR2 (germline): MNHEY, SVGAGI. CDR3 coding DNA: TGTGCCAGCTCCCGAGGGAACACTGAAGCTTTCTTT. The encoded protein is CASSRGNTEAFF.

The genes are TRBV7-9 and TRBJ2-7; D is unresolved. CDR1 and CDR2 from the germline V gene are SEHNR and FQNEAQ (reference sequence). This CDR3 is built from 12 residues. The V and J ends lost 5 bases and 7 bases respectively, with 12 bases between them. CDR3 region: CASSQFPFEQYF. The CDR3 DNA sequence: TGTGCCAGCAGCCAGTTCCCCTTTGAGCAGTACTTC.

The rearrangement links TRBV27 to TRBJ1-5; 9 bases align to TRBD1. From germline, CDR1 is MNHEY and CDR2 SMNVEV (reference sequence). The CDR3 has 16 amino acids. J was trimmed by 1 base and V by 10 bases; bases with no gene match: 11. The CDR3 nucleotides are TGTGCCACCAAATCCCGGGACAGGGCGAGCAATCAGCCCCAGCATTTT. This translates into CATKSRDRASNQPQHF.

J is TRBJ1-5 and V is TRBV19; 9 positions agree with TRBD1. V dropped 3 bases and J dropped 2; count of bases not matched to a gene: 5. This CDR3 has 16 amino acids. Germline-derived CDR1 and CDR2 are LNHDA and SQIVND (reference sequence). The CDR3 sequence is CASSIQWTGGNQPQHF. The CDR3 coding sequence is TGTGCCAGTAGTATTCAGTGGACAGGGGGCAATCAGCCCCAGCATTTT.

The V gene is TRBV7-9, the J gene TRBJ2-2; TRBD1 matches at 9 bases. J gave up 6 bases and V 3 bases, and 2 bases lay outside the gene matches. The CDR3 has 14 amino acids. Germline V lookup: CDR1 SEHNR, CDR2 FQNEAQ (reference sequence). CDR3 protein: CASSFDRGAGELFF. The CDR3 DNA sequence: TGTGCCAGCAGCTTCGACAGGGGGGCCGGGGAGCTGTTTTTT.

The CDR3 is CASSFDRENTEAFF. For the CDR3, the DNA is TGTGCCAGCAGTTTCGACAGGGAGAACACTGAAGCTTTCTTT. The chain employs TRBV27 and TRBJ1-1; 7 bases agree with TRBD1. CDR1 and CDR2 from the germline V gene are MNHEY and SMNVEV (reference sequence). The V gene end was trimmed by 3 bases and the J gene end by 1 base; junction bases not matched to a gene: 2. CDR3 length: 14 amino acids.

The gene calls are TRBV6-5 and TRBJ2-5, with TRBD1 matching 9 bases. Germline CDR1 is MNHEY and CDR2 is SVGAGI. V shed 4 bases and J 5 bases; nucleotides not matched to a gene: 5. This CDR3 has 14 amino acids. The CDR3 DNA reads as TGTGCCAGCAGTTGGACAGGGGCGGGTGAGACCCAGTACTTC. Protein: CASSWTGAGETQYF.

This chain uses TRBV5-6 with TRBJ2-3, with 15 nucleotides matching TRBD2. Germline lookup yields CDR1 SGHDT and CDR2 YYEEEE. The CDR3 has 18 residues. Losses at the gene ends were 3 bases for V and 0 bases for J; bases not matched to a gene: 5. The CDR3 is CASSYGTSGGSSTDTQYF. Here the CDR3 DNA reads TGTGCCAGCAGCTATGGGACTAGCGGGGGGTCTAGCACAGATACGCAGTATTTT.

The chain couples TRBV7-8 to TRBJ1-1; tentatively, D is TRBD1 (5 bases). Looked up from germline, CDR1 is SGHVS and CDR2 is FQNEAQ. V was shortened by 6 bases and J by 4 bases, with 18 bases between the two germline ends. CDR3 length: 15 residues. The DNA for the CDR3 is TGTGCCAGCAGGGGTGGTGGAGGGGCCAGCACTGAAGCTTTCTTT. This sequence encodes CASRGGGGASTEAFF.

This clone has only a few counts. The J gene is TRBJ2-5, the V gene TRBV19; D remains unclear. The CDR3 consists of 13 residues. Trimming took off 10 bases at V and 1 base at J, with 13 bases between the two ends. Germline CDR1 is LNHDA and CDR2 is SQIVND (reference sequence). CDR3: CAIARSPQETQYF. The CDR3 DNA reads as TGTGCCATCGCTAGGAGTCCCCAAGAGACCCAGTACTTC.

The J gene is TRBJ1-1, the V gene TRBV5-4; 9 bases are a match to TRBD1. The J segment lost 2 bases and the V segment lost 4 bases, leaving 9 bases of the junction unmatched. Germline loops: CDR1 SGHNT, CDR2 YYREEE (reference sequence). The CDR3 contains 16 residues. In nucleotides, the CDR3 is TGTGCCAGCAGCCCGAAGGGGGGACAGGGCAACACTGAAGCTTTCTTT. The encoded protein is CASSPKGGQGNTEAFF.